This paragraph reports one T cell receptor (beta chain). The entry originates in a study of blood T cell repertoires in COVID-19. Study summary: Acute and convalescent COVID-19 specimens originated in the United States, Italy and Spain. Sources were T cells, B-cell-depleted T cells, or PBMCs; the material itself was cDNA or gDNA.

In the original workflow: Estimation of nucleated cell counts relied on the amplification of reference gene primers. TCRdb's copy holds only in-frame clones and misses some; the assay was immunoSEQ multiplex PCR. V and J calls and clone size are copied from that table; D and trimming were computed from the DNA. The sample lists more than 110,000 clones, 60% to 85% occurring once. With 4 bases removed from V and 3 bases from J, the gap between germline ends came to 15 bases. CDR1 and CDR2 (germline): LGHNA, YNFKEQ. The CDR3 runs 16 residues. V usage is TRBV4-2 and J usage is TRBJ2-2, with D tentatively TRBD2 (6 bases). The sequencing input was peripheral blood. The clonotype comes from a woman older than 75 with active or convalescent COVID-19. The CDR3 region is CASSRVEWGDTGELFF. The CDR3 region has the DNA TGTGCCAGCAGCCGGGTCGAATGGGGGGACACCGGGGAGCTGTTTTTT.